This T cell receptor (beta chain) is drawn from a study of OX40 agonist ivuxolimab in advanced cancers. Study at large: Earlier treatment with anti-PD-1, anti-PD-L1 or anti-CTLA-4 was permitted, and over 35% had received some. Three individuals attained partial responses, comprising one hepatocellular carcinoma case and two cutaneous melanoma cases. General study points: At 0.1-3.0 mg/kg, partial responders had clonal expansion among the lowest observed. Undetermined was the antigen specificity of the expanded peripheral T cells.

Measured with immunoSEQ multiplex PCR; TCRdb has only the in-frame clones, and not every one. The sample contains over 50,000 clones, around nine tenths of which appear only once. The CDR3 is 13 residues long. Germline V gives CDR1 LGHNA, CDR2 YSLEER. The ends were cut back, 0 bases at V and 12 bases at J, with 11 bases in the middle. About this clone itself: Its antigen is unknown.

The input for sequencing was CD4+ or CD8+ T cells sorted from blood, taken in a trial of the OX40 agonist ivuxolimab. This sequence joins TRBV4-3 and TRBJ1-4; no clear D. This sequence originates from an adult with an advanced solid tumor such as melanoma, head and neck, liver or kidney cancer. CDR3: CASSQDLGWELFF. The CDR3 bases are TGCGCCAGCAGCCAAGACCTGGGGTGGGAACTGTTTTTT.